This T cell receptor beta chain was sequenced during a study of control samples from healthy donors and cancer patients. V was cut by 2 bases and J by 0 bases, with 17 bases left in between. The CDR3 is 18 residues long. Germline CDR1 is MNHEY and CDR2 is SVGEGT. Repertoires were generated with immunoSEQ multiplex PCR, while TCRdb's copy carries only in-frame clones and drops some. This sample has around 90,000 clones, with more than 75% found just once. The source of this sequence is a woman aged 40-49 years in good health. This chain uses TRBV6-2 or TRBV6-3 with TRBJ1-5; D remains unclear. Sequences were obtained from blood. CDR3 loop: CASSYPSGSPYSNQPQHF. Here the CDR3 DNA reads TGTGCCAGCAGTTACCCCTCCGGCAGTCCCTATAGCAATCAGCCCCAGCATTTT.